The clone carrying this T cell receptor beta chain was seen a few times. Its antigen remains unidentified. MiXCR, applied by TCRdb to the 5' RACE reads, yields one record per CDR3 protein. In the table there are some 300,000 distinct CDR3 sequences, roughly 9% of which are singletons. These data come from a study of T cells after yellow fever vaccination. The study, taken as a whole, reports: A secondary response was less intense yet reached its peak sooner, at day 5 versus 15.

Sequencing was performed on CD4+ T cells sorted from PBMCs, taken 5 days after the yellow fever booster vaccination. This TCR derives from a man aged 18 to 29 who received the YFV17D yellow fever vaccine.

The CDR3 sequence: CASSQGASFPTEAFF. The CDR3 region has the DNA TGCGCCAGCAGCCAAGGGGCCTCTTTTCCCACTGAAGCTTTCTTT. The chain combines TRBV4-3 with TRBJ1-1, with no clear D. Trimming left V 1 base short and J 4 bases short, with 13 bases between. CDR1 is LGHNA, CDR2 YSLEER, per germline. CDR3 length equals 15 residues.